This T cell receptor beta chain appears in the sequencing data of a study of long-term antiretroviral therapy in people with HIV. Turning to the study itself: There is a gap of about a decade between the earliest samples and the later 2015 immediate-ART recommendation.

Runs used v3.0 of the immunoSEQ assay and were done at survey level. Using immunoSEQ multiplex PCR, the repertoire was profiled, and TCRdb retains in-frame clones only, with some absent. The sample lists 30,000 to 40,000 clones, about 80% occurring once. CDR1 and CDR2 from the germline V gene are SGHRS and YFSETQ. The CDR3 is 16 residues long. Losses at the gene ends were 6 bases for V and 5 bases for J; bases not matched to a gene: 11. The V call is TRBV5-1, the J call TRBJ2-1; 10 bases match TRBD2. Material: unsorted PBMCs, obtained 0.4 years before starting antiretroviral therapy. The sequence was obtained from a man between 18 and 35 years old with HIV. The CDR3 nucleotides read TGCGCCAGCATCGAAACCATAGCGGGGGGCAACAATGAGCAGTTCTTC. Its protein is CASIETIAGGNNEQFF.